This is a list of T cell receptor beta chains from one sample in a study of monozygotic twins with inflammatory bowel disease. TCRdb re-analyzed the 5' RACE reads; it lists each CDR3 protein once, without DNA. This table lists over 200,000 distinct CDR3 sequences. The specimen sequenced was blood. Receptors were obtained from a human donor with ulcerative colitis or Crohn's disease, or a healthy co-twin of an affected twin (not recorded which). CDR3s include the opening cysteine and the closing phenylalanine or tryptophan.

v_call	j_call	cdr3_aa
TRBV12-3/TRBV12-4	TRBJ1-2	CASSLGLTGSDGYTF
TRBV6-1	TRBJ2-7	CASRERVSGRKDEQYF
TRBV18	TRBJ1-2	CASSQTTGAANYGYTF
TRBV5-1	TRBJ2-2	CASSLAGGKTGGIGNTGELFF
TRBV9	TRBJ2-5	CASSVPGAESQYF
TRBV20-1	TRBJ1-1	CSAQNRRGEAFF
TRBV20-1	TRBJ2-7	CSANHWNSGAPYEQYF
TRBV6-6	TRBJ2-7	CASSRDHEQYF
TRBV28	TRBJ1-5	CASSTNRDAQPQHF
TRBV12-3/TRBV12-4	TRBJ2-2	CASMRGNTGELFF
TRBV6-2/TRBV6-3	TRBJ2-2	CASILQGYTGELFF
TRBV20-1	TRBJ2-5	CSAGEPSGGGRETQYF
TRBV6-1	TRBJ2-6	CASKYSSGANVLTF
TRBV18	TRBJ2-2	CASSPIPLGGELFF
TRBV20-1	TRBJ2-3	CSARGGASGTTDTQYF
TRBV19	TRBJ1-5	CASSDTMGQGVNQPQHF
TRBV14	TRBJ2-1	CASSAGLAGGPYNEQFF
TRBV3-1	TRBJ1-5	CASSQMLSEPQHF